This is a list of T cell receptor beta chains from one sample in a study of blood T cell repertoires in COVID-19. TCRdb's copy holds only in-frame clones and misses some; the assay was immunoSEQ multiplex PCR. The sample includes 370,000 or so clones, more than 70% seen only once; the top ten take approximately 1.3%. Sequencing used PBMCs or T cells enriched from blood (not recorded which). The receptor set was obtained from a man under 40 who had recovered from COVID-19. Each CDR3 is given with its conserved first and last residue. D genes are given only for firm matches. Some rows mark clone size as missing; the rest say once, few, many or name a class of expanded clone.

length: 13; D: .; J: TRBJ2-7; V: TRBV11-3; size: .; CDR3: CASSTGVSYEQYF; DNA: TGTGCCAGCAGTACAGGAGTCTCCTACGAGCAGTACTTC
length: 13; D: .; J: TRBJ1-5; V: TRBV9; size: .; CDR3: CASSADSYQPQHF; DNA: TGTGCCAGCAGCGCGGACAGTTATCAGCCCCAGCATTTT
length: 13; D: .; J: TRBJ1-4; V: TRBV5-4; size: .; CDR3: CASRLVPGEKLFF; DNA: TGTGCCAGCAGACTAGTCCCGGGGGAAAAACTGTTTTTT
length: 14; D: .; J: TRBJ1-2; V: TRBV7-6; size: .; CDR3: CASSLGVSADGYTF; DNA: TGTGCCAGCAGCTTAGGGGTTTCGGCGGATGGCTACACCTTC
length: 14; D: .; J: TRBJ2-6; V: TRBV7-9; size: .; CDR3: CASSLSIGANVLTF; DNA: TGTGCCAGCAGCTTATCTATTGGGGCCAACGTCCTGACTTTC
length: 16; D: TRBD1; J: TRBJ1-1; V: TRBV7-2; size: .; CDR3: CASSLGGWSTGTEAFF; DNA: TGTGCCAGCAGCTTAGGGGGGTGGTCGACAGGGACTGAAGCTTTCTTT
length: 16; D: TRBD1; J: TRBJ2-2; V: TRBV5-1; size: few; CDR3: CASARVTGSVTGELFF; DNA: TGCGCCAGCGCCCGGGTGACAGGGTCGGTCACCGGGGAGCTGTTTTTT
length: 14; D: .; J: TRBJ2-3; V: TRBV6-5; size: .; CDR3: CASSYSLSGDTQYF; DNA: TGTGCCAGCAGTTACTCGTTGTCGGGAGATACGCAGTATTTT
length: 15; D: TRBD1; J: TRBJ1-6; V: TRBV13; size: .; CDR3: CASGAYRQGSSPLHF; DNA: TGTGCCAGCGGCGCCTATAGACAGGGGAGTTCACCCCTCCACTTT
length: 15; D: TRBD1; J: TRBJ2-1; V: TRBV7-9; size: .; CDR3: CASSFKGTGSHEQFF; DNA: TGTGCCAGCAGCTTTAAAGGGACAGGGTCCCATGAGCAGTTCTTC
length: 15; D: .; J: TRBJ2-3; V: TRBV9; size: .; CDR3: CASSALEGGTDTQYF; DNA: TGTGCCAGCAGCGCCCTAGAGGGAGGCACAGATACGCAGTATTTT
length: 17; D: .; J: TRBJ1-4; V: TRBV13; size: .; CDR3: CASSLGPGVGTNEKLFF; DNA: TGTGCCAGCAGCTTAGGCCCCGGGGTTGGAACTAATGAAAAACTGTTTTTT